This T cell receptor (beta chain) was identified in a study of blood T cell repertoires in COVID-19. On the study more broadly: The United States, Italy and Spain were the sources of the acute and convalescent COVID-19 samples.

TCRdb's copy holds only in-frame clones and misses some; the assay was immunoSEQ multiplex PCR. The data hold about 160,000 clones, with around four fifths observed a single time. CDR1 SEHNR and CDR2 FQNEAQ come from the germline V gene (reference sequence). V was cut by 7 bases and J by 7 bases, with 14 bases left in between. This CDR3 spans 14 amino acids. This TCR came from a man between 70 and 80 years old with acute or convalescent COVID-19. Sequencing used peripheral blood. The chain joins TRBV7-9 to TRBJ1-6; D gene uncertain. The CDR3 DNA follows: TGTGCCAGCACCGTAGGAGGTGAGAATTCACCCCTCCACTTT. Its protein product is CASTVGGENSPLHF.